What follows is one TCR beta chain and its context. The sample holds a few counts of this clonotype. What antigen it recognizes has not been identified. No per-base quality is available; no much larger clone lies one base away. The data were obtained in a study of early T cells in non-severe SARS-CoV-2 infection (dated by TCRdb to the early 2020s). A note on the overall study: Bulk RNA from unsorted whole blood was used for TCR sequencing, so alpha and beta chains could not be paired. Paper-wide results and their limitations: Matching against VDJdb was skewed toward anti-spike CD8 responses, likely underestimated virus-specific expansions, and missed private and CD4 specificities.

V is shortened by 0 bases, J by 1 base, and the region joining them spans 8 bases. CDR1 and CDR2 are read off the germline V gene as MGHRA and YSYEKL. The CDR3 covers 15 residues, taking in both the cysteine and the phenylalanine. Only CDR3 DNA is held: 45 bases, read in frame from base 1. The study was a case-control design nested within a healthcare worker cohort in London, UK, with weekly nasopharyngeal swab PCR tests and blood sampling. Between 23 and 31 March 2020, the week of the UK lockdown, healthcare workers were enrolled and then followed up weekly for as long as 16 weeks. Libraries were built with 5' RACE. Reads for this sample came from a NextSeq 500. In the TCR library protocol, unique molecular identifiers were attached to individual cDNA molecules to correct for PCR bias and sequencing error. TCR alpha and beta chains were both sequenced, and the abundances of alpha and beta sequences in each sample were closely correlated with each other. The source study handled its data this way. V gene, J gene and CDR3 annotation of TCR sequences was performed with Decombinator V4. Expanded TCRs were defined as changing significantly between any two time points under a Poisson model with p below 0.0001. Abundances of TCRs were expressed as counts per million after normalisation to the total number of TCRs sequenced in each sample. TRAV1-2 paired with TRAJ12, TRAJ20 or TRAJ33 defined MAIT TCRs, while TRAV10 paired with TRAJ18 defined iNKT TCRs. VDJdb, accessed on 1 November 2021, was searched for TCRs annotated for CMV, EBV and SARS-CoV-2, and TCRs annotated for more than one antigen were excluded. TCRdb reprocessed the public reads (quality trimming at Q25 with fastp, clone calling with MiXCR) and kept in-frame beta chains. Every distinct CDR3 protein forms one entry, paired with its most common genes and DNA. TCRdb, not the authors, supplied the V and J calls. The sample includes 97,000 or so distinct CDR3 sequences, with around 10% observed a single time. The ten biggest clones cover under 5% of the sample.

Sample: whole blood, taken at baseline. The rearrangement joined TRBV4-1 to TRBJ2-3; the D gene assignment is ambiguous. The receptor was derived from an adult who was a healthcare worker with PCR-confirmed SARS-CoV-2 infection or an uninfected control (not recorded which). The nucleotides are TGCGCCAGCAGCCAAGATGGGCGCCGCACAGATACGCAGTATTTT. It is translated as CASSQDGRRTDTQYF.